Included here is one TCR beta chain sequence, with context. There are a few counts of this clone. No clone much larger than this one lies a single base away; base qualities are absent. The data originate from a study of graft-versus-host responses after intestinal transplantation listed by TCRdb under 2021. Regarding the research as a whole: Multivisceral, liver-intestinal, or isolated intestinal transplants were received by the recipients. Anti-thymocyte globulin induction was given to all recipients, followed by maintenance tacrolimus and steroids for 2 to 3 years. After intestinal transplantation, graft-versus-host and host-versus-graft alloreactive T cell clones in the graft, circulation and bone marrow were tracked using bulk TCR-beta CDR3 sequencing. Alloreactive clones were identified by sequencing pre-transplant mixed lymphocyte reaction products and comparing them with unstimulated pre-transplant donor and recipient T cells. A cohort of about 26 intestinal transplant recipients, including one retransplant, was enrolled, and a few patients lacking pretransplant specimens were excluded. Donor T cell macrochimerism was defined as a peak of at least 4% donor T cells among recipient peripheral blood mononuclear cells. Samples from a few later patients were sequenced in-house on an Illumina MiSeq with MiXCR processing rather than by the commercial service. Summary of the overall study and its limitations: Patients with donor T cell macrochimerism had high GvH to HvG T cell clonal ratios in their allografts. GvH clones turned up in recipient bone marrow, with some appearing earlier in ileal mucosa or blood, a pattern consistent with an intestinal mucosal origin. The relatively low number and heterogeneity of intestinal transplant patients limited the conclusions. Early after transplant, peak levels of circulating GvH clones were found to be associated with declines in HvG clones.

The library was obtained by the immunoSEQ multiplex PCR assay. For most patients, genomic DNA was isolated with the Qiagen DNeasy Blood and Tissue Kit and sent frozen to Adaptive Biotechnologies for TCR sequencing. For most patients, high-throughput TCR-beta CDR3 sequencing of genomic DNA was performed by Adaptive Biotechnologies. The paper's processing steps were these. TCR sequencing data for some 17 patients were retrieved from Adaptive's ImmunoSEQ software; three other patients were processed with MiXCR and VDJtools. To correct CD4 versus CD8 sorting errors, sequences present in both subsets at a frequency ratio below 5:1 were removed. CDR3 nucleotide sequences shared between donor and recipient were removed because the origin of such sequences could not be assigned. At least 2-fold expansion over unstimulated cells and a minimum CFSE-low frequency of 0.002% (template counts) or 0.001% (read counts) were required for clones to be classified as alloreactive. Clones were considered mappable if detected in sequenced pre-transplant spleen, lymph node, or MLR CFSE-low populations of the donor or recipient. The cumulative frequency of alloreactive clones was calculated as a percentage of all sequences, weighted by copy number. TCRdb holds this immuneACCESS table with in-frame rearrangements only. Some clones are missing; in checked studies, unresolved V genes explain under half, and the rest has no known cause. V, J and clone size were drawn from that table, and D and trimming were deduced from the DNA. This sample gives about 6,900 clones in total; less than 25% of them show up just once. Jointly, the top ten make up 6% to 7% of the sample.

The time point tag for this specimen amounts to: cells obtained before transplantation from donor or recipient. In mixed lymphocyte reactions, some 200,000 CFSE-labeled pre-transplant responders were plated with some 200,000 irradiated violet-dye-labeled stimulators and cultured for around 6 days. After the mixed lymphocyte reaction, proliferating CD3+CD4+CFSE-low and CD3+CD8+CFSE-low responder cells were FACS-sorted on a BD Influx sorter. From the germline V gene (reference sequence), CDR1 is SGHNT and CDR2 is YYREEE. V lost 7 bases and J lost 2 bases; the stretch between them is 7 bases long. From its cysteine to its phenylalanine, the CDR3 spans 12 amino acids. Of all the DNA, just the CDR3 is kept, 36 bases in frame from base 1.

Material: alloreactive CD8+ T cells from a mixed lymphocyte reaction culture, obtained before transplantation. The sample's cell subset or site label, in plain terms: CFSE-low proliferating T cells sorted from approximately 6-day pre-transplant mixed lymphocyte reaction (GvH or HvG direction). The TCR sequence derives from a human patient who was an organ donor for intestinal transplantation. The rearrangement combines TRBV5-4 with TRBJ2-1; a tentative D call is TRBD1 (6 bases match). The CDR3: CASWDTYNEQFF. The nucleotides are TGTGCCAGCTGGGACACCTACAATGAGCAGTTCTTC.